These 16 T cell receptor beta chains came from one sample sequenced in a study of cytomegalovirus exposure and HLA in healthy donors. Amplification used 60 Vbeta primers and 13 Jbeta primers. Sequenced by immunoSEQ multiplex PCR; TCRdb stores in-frame clones only, minus some. The top ten clones hold around 1.5% of a sample with about 89,000 clones, 76% of them seen once. Specimen: PBMCs. Source of these receptors: a male donor in good health and CMV-seronegative.

CDR3 coding DNA: TGCGCCAGCAGATCGGGGACAGACTCCTACGAGCAGTACTTC. Protein: CASRSGTDSYEQYF. The chain uses TRBV5-1 and TRBJ2-7; 7 bases line up with TRBD1. Germline lookup yields CDR1 SGHRS and CDR2 YFSETQ. J gave up 0 bases and V 5 bases, and 5 bases lay outside the gene matches. The CDR3 has 14 residues.

V and J are TRBV28 and TRBJ1-1, with D possibly matching TRBD1 (5 bases). V was pared by 5 bases and J by 6 bases, with 16 bases between. The length of the CDR3 is 14 residues. Per germline, CDR1 MDHEN and CDR2 SYDVKM. CDR3 in DNA: TGTGCCAGCAGTAGGAATTGGGGGGGAGCTGAAGCTTTCTTT. This encodes CASSRNWGGAEAFF.

V gene TRBV15 combines with J gene TRBJ2-1; TRBD2 agrees at 13 bases. V shed 1 base and J 9 bases; nucleotides not matched to a gene: 9. The germline V gene has CDR1 LNHNV and CDR2 YYDKDF (reference sequence). The CDR3 length is 17 residues. The chain's CDR3 is CATSRGRLAGGNGEQFF. As DNA, the CDR3 is TGTGCCACCAGCAGAGGAAGACTAGCGGGAGGTAACGGTGAGCAGTTCTTC.

This clone has more than one count but fewer than ten. This chain uses TRBV9 with TRBJ2-2; D is ambiguous. The V end was cut by 3 bases, the J end by 3 bases, with 9 bases between. The germline gives CDR1 SGDLS, CDR2 YYNGEE. This CDR3 has 14 residues. CDR3 protein: CASSEAGDTGELFF. In DNA form, the CDR3 reads TGTGCCAGCAGCGAAGCAGGCGACACCGGGGAGCTGTTTTTT.

The chain combines TRBV28 with TRBJ1-1; maybe TRBD1 (5 bases). V was clipped by 3 bases and J by 0 bases, with 11 bases between them. The CDR3 sequence is 15 residues long. CDR1 and CDR2 (germline): MDHEN, SYDVKM. CDR3 DNA sequence: TGTGCCAGCAGTTTGGGGCCTAGATTGAACACTGAAGCTTTCTTT. Amino acids: CASSLGPRLNTEAFF. The full variable domain, its missing parts supplied by reference TRBV28 and TRBJ1-1, is DVKVTQSSRYLVKRTGEKVFLECVQDMDHENMFWYRQDPGLGLRLIYFSYDVKMKEKGDIPEGYSVSREKKERFSLILESASTNQTSMYLCASSLGPRLNTEAFFGQGTRLTVV.

The rearrangement joins TRBV9 to TRBJ1-2; a weak D match, TRBD1 (6 bases). From germline, CDR1 is SGDLS and CDR2 YYNGEE. The CDR3 has 15 amino acids. The V and J ends lost 2 bases and 5 bases respectively, with 16 bases between them. CDR3 sequence reads: CASSVSFGTSYGYTF. The CDR3, as DNA: TGTGCCAGCAGCGTTTCATTTGGGACATCTTATGGCTACACCTTC.

In its sample, this clone was seen once. V and J are TRBV5-1 and TRBJ2-7; 11 positions agree with TRBD1. CDR3 length: 16 residues. Germline values: CDR1 SGHRS, CDR2 YFSETQ. V gave up 0 bases and J gave up 4 bases; unmatched junction bases: 6. Written as DNA, the CDR3 is TGCGCCAGCAGCTTGGCCAGTGGACAGGGGGCATACGAGCAGTACTTC. Amino acids: CASSLASGQGAYEQYF.

This sequence joins TRBV14 and TRBJ2-1; 11 bases map to TRBD2. J gave up 3 bases and V 4 bases, and 11 bases lay outside the gene matches. CDR1 is SGHDN and CDR2 is FVKESK in the germline V gene. The CDR3 extends over 18 amino acids. The CDR3 is CASSLRERTSGSYNEQFF. The CDR3 bases are TGTGCCAGCAGCCTAAGAGAAAGAACTAGCGGGAGCTACAATGAGCAGTTCTTC.

This clone was recorded a few times. The CDR3 region is CASSPLEAGAYEQYF. In nucleotides, the CDR3 is TGTGCCAGCAGTCCCCTGGAAGCGGGGGCCTACGAGCAGTACTTC. This chain uses TRBV27 with TRBJ2-7, with 8 bases that match TRBD2. The length of the CDR3 is 15 residues. In germline, CDR1 is MNHEY, CDR2 SMNVEV (reference sequence). After removal of 5 bases from V and 2 bases from J, the junction contained 8 bases not matched to a gene.

This rearrangement joins TRBV19 to TRBJ2-2, with D possibly being TRBD1 (6 bases). In germline, CDR1 is LNHDA, CDR2 SQIVND (reference sequence). Trimming stripped 10 bases from V and 4 bases from J, with 10 bases between. This CDR3 has 12 amino acids. Here the CDR3 DNA reads TGTGCCATCGCAGGGGTCACCGGGGAGCTGTTTTTT. Protein: CAIAGVTGELFF.

The V and J genes are TRBV6-1 and TRBJ1-4; D might be TRBD1 (6 bases). The CDR3 length is 14 residues. V lost 5 bases, J lost 8 bases, and 15 bases lay in between. CDR1 is MNHNS and CDR2 is SASEGT in the germline V gene. The CDR3 DNA reads TGTGCCAGCAGTCTTCTTAGGGGGGGGGAAAAACTGTTTTTT. Translated: CASSLLRGGEKLFF.

This chain links TRBV5-4 with TRBJ2-1; no reliable D call. This CDR3 is built from 15 residues. In germline, CDR1 is SGHNT, CDR2 YYREEE (reference sequence). Trimming took 0 bases from V and 3 from J, leaving 10 bases between them. The CDR3 loop is CASSLAGSYYNEQFF. CDR3 bases: TGTGCCAGCAGCTTGGCAGGCAGCTACTACAATGAGCAGTTCTTC.

This chain links TRBV27 with TRBJ2-5, with D perhaps matching TRBD2 (5 bases). The DNA matches TRBJ2-7 better at its end, which makes the J call doubtful. The CDR3 sequence is 15 residues long. Germline values: CDR1 MNHEY, CDR2 SMNVEV (reference sequence). The CDR3 sequence is CASSLSGGRYYEQYF. The CDR3 DNA follows: TGTGCCAGCAGTTTAAGTGGAGGTAGATACTACGAGCAGTACTTC.

The chain combines TRBV10-1 with TRBJ1-1, with a tentative D call TRBD1 (5 bases). Germline loops: CDR1 WNHNN, CDR2 SYGVQD (reference sequence). This CDR3 spans 13 amino acids. The germline V and J ends were trimmed by 3 bases and 2 bases, with 7 bases remaining between them. CDR3 sequence reads: CASSEGVNTEAFF. CDR3 DNA sequence: TGCGCCAGCAGTGAAGGGGTCAACACTGAAGCTTTCTTT.

Details on this clone: The junction departs from the called germline gene at one end, perhaps through a read error. The chain is built from TRBV7-9 and TRBJ1-2; D is unclear. The length of the CDR3 is 13 residues. From germline, CDR1 is SEHNR and CDR2 FQNEAQ (reference sequence). This chain's CDR3 is CSSSLATRAGYTF. DNA for the CDR3: TGTTCCAGCAGCTTAGCGACGCGGGCTGGCTACACCTTC.

This clone was found a few times. V is TRBV19 and J is TRBJ2-1, with TRBD2 matching 10 bases. The germline V gene has CDR1 LNHDA and CDR2 SQIVND (reference sequence). J lost 0 bases, V lost 5 bases, and 1 base had no gene match. The CDR3 loop spans 15 amino acids. The chain's CDR3 is CASSSSGSSYNEQFF. The CDR3 DNA follows: TGTGCCAGTAGTTCTAGCGGGAGCTCCTACAATGAGCAGTTCTTC.